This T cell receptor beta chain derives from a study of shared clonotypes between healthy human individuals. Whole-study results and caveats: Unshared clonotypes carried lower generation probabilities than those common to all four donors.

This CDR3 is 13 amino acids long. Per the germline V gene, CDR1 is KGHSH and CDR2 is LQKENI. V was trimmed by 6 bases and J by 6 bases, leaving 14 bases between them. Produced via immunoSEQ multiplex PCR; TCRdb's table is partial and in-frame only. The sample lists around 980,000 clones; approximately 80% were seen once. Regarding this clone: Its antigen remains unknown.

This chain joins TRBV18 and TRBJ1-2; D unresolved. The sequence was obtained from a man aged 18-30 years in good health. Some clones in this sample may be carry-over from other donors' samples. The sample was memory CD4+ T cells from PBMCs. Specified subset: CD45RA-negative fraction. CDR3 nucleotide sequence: TGTGCCAGCTCCCCGGGTTCAAAGGATGGCTACACCTTC. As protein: CASSPGSKDGYTF.